This T cell receptor beta chain originates from a study of T cells in localized non-small cell lung cancer. Notes on this clone: Its antigen is not known.

V shed 0 bases and J shed 2 bases, with 7 bases lying between them. The CDR3 is 14 residues long. The germline CDR1 and CDR2 sequences are SGHRS and YFSETQ. Findings and limits, study-wide: Clonality peaked in uninvolved adjacent lung rather than tumor.

Sequencing was performed with immunoSEQ multiplex PCR; in TCRdb, only in-frame clones are kept and a portion is missing. The sample comprises about 74,000 clones, 65% to 85% of which are singletons, and around 1.3% rests with the top ten. The clonotype comes from a female donor at least 60 years old with stage I lung adenocarcinoma. The sample in question was peripheral blood, obtained before any cancer treatment. This chain connects TRBV5-1 to TRBJ2-3, with D maybe TRBD1 (5 bases). The CDR3 spells CASSLEGNTDTQYF. Here the CDR3 DNA reads TGCGCCAGCAGCTTGGAGGGGAACACAGATACGCAGTATTTT.